The 16 T cell receptor beta chains presented below share a single source sample, sequenced in a study of early T cells in non-severe SARS-CoV-2 infection. MiXCR, run by TCRdb on the 5' RACE reads, gives a single entry per CDR3 protein. This repertoire shows 20,000 to 30,000 distinct CDR3 sequences, 4% to 4.5% found once; its top ten account for 4.4%. Source material: whole blood. These receptors were obtained from an adult who was a healthcare worker with PCR-confirmed SARS-CoV-2 infection or an uninfected control (not recorded which).

This clonotype was recorded many times. The chain uses TRBV28 and TRBJ2-7; D not certain. The CDR3 is 12 residues long. The V and J ends lost 6 bases and 6 bases respectively, with 12 bases between them. Germline lookup yields CDR1 MDHEN and CDR2 SYDVKM. The CDR3 nucleotides are TGTGCCAGCAGCCTCTTATTGGGCGAGCAGTACTTC. Its translation: CASSLLLGEQYF.

This clonotype was recorded at least ten times. The CDR3 nucleotides read TGTGCCAGCAGTTTATTTTCTAGCGGGAACACCGGGGAGCTGTTTTTT. As protein: CASSLFSSGNTGELFF. The chain carries TRBV28 and TRBJ2-2, with 7 positions matching TRBD2. Trimming cost V 1 base and J 1 base; bases outside gene matches: 3. CDR3 size: 16 residues. Per the germline V gene, CDR1 is MDHEN and CDR2 is SYDVKM.

The sample holds a few counts of this clonotype. The rearrangement uses TRBV30 and TRBJ2-1, with TRBD2 as a possible D gene (6 bases). The ends were cut back, 1 base at V and 7 bases at J, with 14 bases in the middle. CDR1 is GTSNPN and CDR2 is SVGIG in the germline V gene (reference sequence). The CDR3 is made up of 14 amino acids. CDR3 residues: CAWSDGTATNEQFF. The CDR3 nucleotides are TGTGCCTGGAGTGACGGGACTGCTACTAATGAGCAGTTCTTC.

This clonotype showed up many times. V is TRBV18 and J is TRBJ2-7; tentative D call: TRBD2 (5 bases). The CDR3 covers 14 residues. Trimming removed 0 bases at V and 5 bases at J, with 11 bases between. The germline gives CDR1 KGHSH, CDR2 LQKENI. The CDR3 reads CASSPPVSGNEQYF. The CDR3 DNA is TGTGCCAGCTCACCACCAGTCAGCGGAAACGAGCAGTACTTC.

This clonotype was seen ten or more times. The chain links TRBV12-3 or TRBV12-4 to TRBJ1-2; a weak D match, TRBD1 (5 bases). The CDR3 covers 15 residues. V lost 3 bases and J lost 6, with 17 bases in between. For the CDR3, the DNA is TGTGCCAGCAGTTTGTATGAAGGGGCGAATAATGGCTACACCTTC. Amino acids: CASSLYEGANNGYTF.

This clonotype was detected many times. This rearrangement joins TRBV9 to TRBJ2-5; the D is unclear. V was shortened by 3 bases and J by 3 bases, with 9 bases between the two germline ends. This CDR3 spans 13 amino acids. Germline assignment: CDR1 SGDLS and CDR2 YYNGEE. The CDR3 sequence: CASSGPEKETQYF. Written as DNA, the CDR3 is TGTGCCAGCAGCGGTCCGGAGAAAGAGACCCAGTACTTC. Based on the CDR3 plus reference TRBV9 and TRBJ2-5, the full variable domain is DSGVTQTPKHLITATGQRVTLRCSPRSGDLSVYWYQQSLDQGLQFLIQYYNGEERAKGNILERFSAQQFPDLHSELNLSSLELGDSALYFCASSGPEKETQYFGPGTRLLVL.

This clonotype showed up many times. The CDR3 loop reads CSVEGARGLNTGELFF. CDR3 nucleotides: TGCAGCGTTGAAGGTGCCAGGGGGCTGAACACCGGGGAGCTGTTTTTT. The chain combines TRBV29-1 with TRBJ2-2; 8 nucleotides agree with TRBD1. The junction had 5 bases not matched to a gene; V was cut back by 1 base and J by 1 base. Germline CDR1 reads SQVTM; CDR2 reads ANQGSEA. The CDR3 has 16 amino acids.

Many counts were recorded for this clonotype. In DNA, the CDR3 is TGTGCCAGCAGTGGGACAGTAGAATCGAGGCCCCAGCATTTT. It codes for CASSGTVESRPQHF. The rearrangement links TRBV2 to TRBJ1-5, with D perhaps matching TRBD1 (6 bases). CDR1 is SNHLY and CDR2 is FYNNEI in the germline V gene. V lost 4 bases and J lost 9, with 16 bases in between. The CDR3 has 14 residues.

This clonotype was seen many times. The chain links TRBV2 to TRBJ2-1; TRBD2 matches 12 bases. V dropped 5 bases and J dropped 7; count of bases not matched to a gene: 6. Germline CDR1 is SNHLY and CDR2 is FYNNEI. The CDR3 runs to 15 residues. CDR3 sequence (DNA): TGTGCCAGCAGTATACTAGCGGGAGGCCTAAATGAGCAGTTCTTC. Its translation is CASSILAGGLNEQFF.

In this sample, this clonotype turned up many times. J is TRBJ1-2 and V is TRBV29-1; D remains ambiguous. V was clipped by 3 bases and J by 3 bases, with 14 bases between them. The CDR3 length is 14 residues. Germline V gene lookup returns CDR1 SQVTM and CDR2 ANQGSEA. The CDR3 is CSVENTRGYYGYTF. The CDR3 coding sequence is TGCAGCGTTGAGAATACCCGTGGGTACTATGGCTACACCTTC. The entire variable domain, with the rest obtained from reference TRBV29-1 and TRBJ1-2, is as follows: SAVISQKPSRDICQRGTSLTIQCQVDSQVTMMFWYRQQPGQSLTLIATANQGSEATYESGFVIDKFPISRPNLTFSTLTVSNMSPEDSSIYLCSVENTRGYYGYTFGSGTRLTVV.

This clonotype has ten or more counts. This chain links TRBV4-2 with TRBJ2-7; 10 bases agree with TRBD2. Trimming at V came to 4 bases and at J to 3 bases, leaving 3 bases not matched to a gene. The CDR3 covers 14 residues. Germline V gives CDR1 LGHNA, CDR2 YNFKEQ. The CDR3 spells CASSLRTSGYEQYF. CDR3 bases: TGTGCCAGCAGCCTCCGGACTAGCGGCTACGAGCAGTACTTC.

In this sample, this clonotype turned up a few times. The genes are TRBV29-1 and TRBJ2-7, with a weak D call TRBD1 (5 bases). Trimming removed 6 bases at V and 3 bases at J, with 6 bases between. Looked up from germline, CDR1 is SQVTM and CDR2 is ANQGSEA. There are 10 residues in the CDR3. CDR3 nucleotides: TGCAGCGTCGGACACTACGAGCAGTACTTC. This sequence encodes CSVGHYEQYF.

This clonotype showed up many times. This chain uses TRBV6-2 or TRBV6-3 with TRBJ2-5; D is perhaps TRBD2 (5 bases). CDR3 size: 13 residues. Looked up from germline, CDR1 is MNHEY and CDR2 is SVGEGT. Trimming left V 1 base short and J 4 bases short, with 7 bases between. CDR3 nucleotides: TGTGCCAGCAGTTACTACGCGGGAGAGACCCAGTACTTC. Protein: CASSYYAGETQYF.

The genes are TRBV28 and TRBJ2-3, with D unclear. The CDR3 extends over 12 amino acids. Trimming removed 5 bases at V and 3 bases at J, with 6 bases between. Germline loops: CDR1 MDHEN, CDR2 SYDVKM. The DNA for the CDR3 is TGTGCCAGCAGTCTCCAAACAGATACGCAGTATTTT. It is translated as CASSLQTDTQYF.

There are a few counts of this clonotype. The V call is TRBV2, the J call TRBJ1-3; D remains unclear. CDR1 and CDR2 (germline): SNHLY, FYNNEI. The CDR3 sequence is 13 residues long. Trimming stripped 4 bases from V and 3 bases from J, with 7 bases between. CDR3 nucleotides: TGTGCCAGCAGTGGGCCTGGTGGAAACACCATATATTTT. Its translation: CASSGPGGNTIYF.

The table lists this clonotype with many counts. The chain employs TRBV19 and TRBJ2-7, with TRBD1 matching 9 bases. Germline V CDR1 and CDR2: LNHDA, SQIVND (reference sequence). The CDR3 runs to 15 residues. Trimming took 3 bases from V and 6 from J; bases not matched to a gene: 9. The CDR3 coding sequence is TGTGCCAGTAGTATCCCCAGACAGGGGGGACGCGAGCAGTACTTC. Protein sequence: CASSIPRQGGREQYF.